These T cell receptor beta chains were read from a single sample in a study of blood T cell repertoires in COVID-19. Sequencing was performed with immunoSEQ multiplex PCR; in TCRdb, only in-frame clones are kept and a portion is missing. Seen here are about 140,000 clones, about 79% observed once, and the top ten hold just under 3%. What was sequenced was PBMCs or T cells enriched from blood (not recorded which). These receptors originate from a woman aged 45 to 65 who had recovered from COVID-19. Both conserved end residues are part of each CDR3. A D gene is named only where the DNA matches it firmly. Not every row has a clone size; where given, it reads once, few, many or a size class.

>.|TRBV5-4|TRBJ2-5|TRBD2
TGTGCCAGCAGCGGATACCTAGCGGGGAAGCTCCAAGAGACCCAGTACTTC
CASSGYLAGKLQETQYF
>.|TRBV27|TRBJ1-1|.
TGTGCCAGCAGTTGGGGTCAGGGGAACACTGAAGCTTTCTTT
CASSWGQGNTEAFF
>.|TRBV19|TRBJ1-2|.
TGTGCCAGTAGATCAGGGATAGCTAACTATGGCTACACCTTC
CASRSGIANYGYTF
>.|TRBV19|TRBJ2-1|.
TGTGCCAGCGGACTAACGGGAGACAATGAGCAGTTCTTC
CASGLTGDNEQFF
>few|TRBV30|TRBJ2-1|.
TGTGCCTGGGAATCCGGACTATACAATGAGCAGTTCTTC
CAWESGLYNEQFF
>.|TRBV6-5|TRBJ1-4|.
TGTGCCAGCAGCCGGACAGTACCAACTAATGAAAAACTGTTTTTT
CASSRTVPTNEKLFF
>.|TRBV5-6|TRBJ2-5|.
TGTGCCAGCAGCATTAACGGAGAGACCCAGTACTTC
CASSINGETQYF
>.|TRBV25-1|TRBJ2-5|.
TGTGCCAGCAGTTCTACGGGGGTGTTTGGGACCCAGTACTTC
CASSSTGVFGTQYF
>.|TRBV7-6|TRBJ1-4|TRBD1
TGTGCCAGCAGCCGGGGACAGGGGAAACTGTTTTTT
CASSRGQGKLFF
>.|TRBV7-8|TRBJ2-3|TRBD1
TGTGCCAGCAGCAGCCCCGGGACAGGGTCTGCAGATACGCAGTATTTT
CASSSPGTGSADTQYF
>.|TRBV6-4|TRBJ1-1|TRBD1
TGTGCCAGCTCGATAACGGACAGGGGTACTGAAGCTTTCTTT
CASSITDRGTEAFF
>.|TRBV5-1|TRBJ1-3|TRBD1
TGCGCCAGCAGCCCGACTACTACAGGGGTCTCTGGAAACACCATATATTTT
CASSPTTTGVSGNTIYF
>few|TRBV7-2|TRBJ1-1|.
TGTGCCAGCAGCTTAGCGCCGAACAGAAAAGCTTTCTTT
CASSLAPNRKAFF
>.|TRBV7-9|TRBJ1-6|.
TGTGCCAGCAGCTTAGAGGGCGCAGGGGTTTCCTATAATTCACCCCTCCACTTT
CASSLEGAGVSYNSPLHF
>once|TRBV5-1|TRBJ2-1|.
TGCGCCAGCAGCTTGGGGGTCGCGGCCAGCTCCTACAATGAGCAGTTCTTC
CASSLGVAASSYNEQFF
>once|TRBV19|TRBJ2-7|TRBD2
TGTGCCAGTAGTATAGGAGGATGGCGGGGACTATCCTACGAGCAGTACTTC
CASSIGGWRGLSYEQYF
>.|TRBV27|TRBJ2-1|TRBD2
TGTGCCAGCAAGACTAGCGGTTTTGGGAATGAGCAGTTCTTC
CASKTSGFGNEQFF
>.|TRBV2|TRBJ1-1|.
TGTGCCAGCAGTGGGGAGGGGACTGAAGCTTTCTTT
CASSGEGTEAFF
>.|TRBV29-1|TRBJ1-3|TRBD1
TGCAGCGTTCGGGACAGTGGAAACACCATATATTTT
CSVRDSGNTIYF
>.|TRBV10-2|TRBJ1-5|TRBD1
TGCGCCAGCAGTGAGTCTGGGACAGCTAATCAGCCCCAGCATTTT
CASSESGTANQPQHF
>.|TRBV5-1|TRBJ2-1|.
TGCGCCAGCAGCTCCAGAGCGGATGTTCGCAATGAGCAGTTCTTC
CASSSRADVRNEQFF
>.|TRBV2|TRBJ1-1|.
TGTGCCAGCAGCCCCCTTGAGGAGATGAACACTGAAGCTTTCTTT
CASSPLEEMNTEAFF
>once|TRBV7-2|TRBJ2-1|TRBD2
TGTGCCAGCAGCTTAGGACTAGCCAAAGAGCAGTTCTTC
CASSLGLAKEQFF
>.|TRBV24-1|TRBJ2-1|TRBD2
TGTGCCACCAGTAATAACTCTGGGCTAGCGGGCTACAATGAGCAGTTCTTC
CATSNNSGLAGYNEQFF
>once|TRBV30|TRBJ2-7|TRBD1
TGTGCCTGGAGTAGCGGGACAGGGTTATACGAGCAGTACTTC
CAWSSGTGLYEQYF
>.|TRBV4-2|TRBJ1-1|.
TGTGCCAGCAGCCAAGATAGCAGGGCCACTGAAGCTTTCTTT
CASSQDSRATEAFF
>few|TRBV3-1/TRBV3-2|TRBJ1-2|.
TGTGCCAGCAGCCAGCGGCGAAATTCAGGGCACACCTTC
CASSQRRNSGHTF
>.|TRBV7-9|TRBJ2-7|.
TGTGCCAGCAGTGTAAGTAGTTACGAGCAGTACTTC
CASSVSSYEQYF
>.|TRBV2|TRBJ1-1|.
TGTGCCAGCAGTGAATACGGGGGTATCACTGAAGCTTTCTTT
CASSEYGGITEAFF
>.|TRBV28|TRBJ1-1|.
TGTGCCAGCAGTTTAGGGAGGGCTGAAGCTTTCTTT
CASSLGRAEAFF
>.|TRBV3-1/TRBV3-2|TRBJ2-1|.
TGTGCCAGCAGCCAAGAGGGGCGTAGCGGCAATGAGCAGTTCTTC
CASSQEGRSGNEQFF
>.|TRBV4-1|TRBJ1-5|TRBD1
TGCGCCAGCAGCCAAGAGGCGGGACAGGGGTATCAGCCCCAGCATTTT
CASSQEAGQGYQPQHF
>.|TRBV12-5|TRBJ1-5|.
TGTGCTAGTGGTTTGGGACACAACAATCAGCCCCAGCATTTT
CASGLGHNNQPQHF
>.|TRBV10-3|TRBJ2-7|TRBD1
TGTGCCACCAGTGGACAGGGCACCTACGAGCAGTACTTC
CATSGQGTYEQYF
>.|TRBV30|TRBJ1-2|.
TGTGCCTGGAGTGTATTGGCGGGACGGAACCCTCGCTATGGCTACACCTTC
CAWSVLAGRNPRYGYTF
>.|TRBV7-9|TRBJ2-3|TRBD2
TGTGCCAGCAGCACCCGGACTAGCGGGAAGGGTACAGATACGCAGTATTTT
CASSTRTSGKGTDTQYF
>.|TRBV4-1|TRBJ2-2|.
TGCGCCAGCAGCCAAGATTACGGGGAGCTGTTTTTT
CASSQDYGELFF
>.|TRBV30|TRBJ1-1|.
TGTGCCTGGAGAAGCAGGGAGAACACTGAAGCTTTCTTT
CAWRSRENTEAFF
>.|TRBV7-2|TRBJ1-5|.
TGTGCCAGCAGCTTGAGTGTTAGTCAGCCCCAGCATTTT
CASSLSVSQPQHF
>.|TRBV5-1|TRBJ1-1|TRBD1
TGCGCCAGCAGCTCGCCGGGACAGCGGAACACTGAAGCTTTCTTT
CASSSPGQRNTEAFF
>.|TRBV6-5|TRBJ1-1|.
TGTGCCAGCACGTCCGGACATTCGAACACTGAAGCTTTCTTT
CASTSGHSNTEAFF
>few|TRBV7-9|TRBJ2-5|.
TGTGCCAGCAGCTTTCAGACAGTTGAGACCCAGTACTTC
CASSFQTVETQYF
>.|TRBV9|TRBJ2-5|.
TGTGCCAGCGGTACTAGCAGAGAGACCCAGTACTTC
CASGTSRETQYF
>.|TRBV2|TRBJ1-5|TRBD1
TGTGCCAGCAGTACGGAGGGGGCGGCTCAGCCCCAGCATTTT
CASSTEGAAQPQHF
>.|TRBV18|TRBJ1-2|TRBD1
TGTGCCAGCTCACCGGGGACAGCTAGTATCTATGGCTACACCTTC
CASSPGTASIYGYTF
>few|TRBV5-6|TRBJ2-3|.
TGTGCCAGCAGCTTGCCCCCGGGGACGCAGTATTTT
CASSLPPGTQYF
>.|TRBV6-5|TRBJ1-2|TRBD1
TGTGCCAGCAGGTTCCGGGACAGAGCTAACTATGGCTACACCTTC
CASRFRDRANYGYTF
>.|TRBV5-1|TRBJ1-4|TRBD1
TGCGCCAGCAGCTTGGCCCCAGGGGGCATCTCTAATGAAAAACTGTTTTTT
CASSLAPGGISNEKLFF
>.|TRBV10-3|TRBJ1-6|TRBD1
TGTGCCATCAGGGGACAGGGGAATTCACCCCTCCACTTT
CAIRGQGNSPLHF